This passage covers 17 T cell receptor beta chains from one sample sequenced in a study of identical twins. MiXCR, applied by TCRdb to the 5' RACE reads, yields one record per CDR3 protein. This sample has around 250,000 distinct CDR3 sequences, with approximately 11% found just once. This sample also appeared in a second study, on yellow fever vaccine responses in identical twins.

The specimen sequenced was memory (CD45RO+) T cells sorted from blood. The receptors come from a woman between 18 and 29 years old in good health.

This clonotype was seen only a few times. V and J are TRBV5-1 and TRBJ2-3; D call uncertain. The CDR3 has 14 residues. The V end was cut by 7 bases, the J end by 0 bases, with 12 bases between. The germline gives CDR1 SGHRS, CDR2 YFSETQ. The DNA for the CDR3 is TGCGCCAGCGGGAAAGAGACCAGCACAGATACGCAGTATTTT. This sequence encodes CASGKETSTDTQYF.

The chain has TRBV20-1 and TRBJ2-1; TRBD2 matches at 13 bases. The junction had 10 bases not matched to a gene; V was cut back by 4 bases and J by 7 bases. The germline V gene has CDR1 DFQATT and CDR2 SNEGSKA (reference sequence). This CDR3 spans 16 amino acids. The CDR3 here is CSATPPGLAGQNEQFF. The CDR3 DNA follows: TGCAGTGCTACACCTCCGGGACTAGCGGGACAGAATGAGCAGTTCTTC.

Remarks on this clonotype: A much larger clonotype is one base distant, so this may be a read error. The CDR3 DNA reads TGTGCCAGCAGCCCTCGAGGGCTAGCGGGGGACCAAGAGACCAAGTACTTC. This codes for CASSPRGLAGDQETKYF. The chain employs TRBV3-1 and TRBJ2-5, with 10 nucleotides matching TRBD2. The CDR3 is 17 amino acids. Germline V CDR1 and CDR2: LGHDT, YNNKEL (reference sequence).

The chain joins TRBV5-4 to TRBJ1-1; D may be TRBD1 (5 bases). The ends were cut back, 2 bases at V and 5 bases at J, with 19 bases in the middle. The CDR3 extends over 16 amino acids. The germline CDR1 and CDR2 sequences are SGHNT and YYREEE (reference sequence). Here the CDR3 DNA reads TGTGCCAGCAGCTTAGGGACTAACCTGATAGGGACTGAAGCTTTCTTT. Its translation is CASSLGTNLIGTEAFF.

The table lists this clonotype with many counts. The chain couples TRBV5-1 to TRBJ2-3; 8 positions agree with TRBD2. CDR1 and CDR2 from the germline V gene are SGHRS and YFSETQ. V lost 4 bases, J lost 7 bases, and 11 bases stayed unmatched. This CDR3 has 15 amino acids. CDR3 nucleotide sequence: TGCGCCAGCAGCCCCACTAGCGGAGGTTGGAATACGCAGTATTTT. Its translation is CASSPTSGGWNTQYF.

The CDR3 reads CASSLGVGEGTDTQYF. CDR3 sequence (DNA): TGTGCCAGCAGCTTGGGGGTAGGGGAGGGCACAGATACGCAGTATTTT. The chain recombines TRBV5-6 with TRBJ2-3, with D possibly matching TRBD2 (6 bases). CDR3 length: 16 residues. The V end lost 0 bases, the J end lost 1 base, and 12 bases lay between the germline ends. The V gene's germline CDR1 is SGHDT and CDR2 YYEEEE.

This clonotype was counted many times. The V and J genes are TRBV29-1 and TRBJ2-7, with D possibly matching TRBD2 (6 bases). Germline V gene lookup returns CDR1 SQVTM and CDR2 ANQGSEA. The CDR3 extends over 13 amino acids. V dropped 1 base and J dropped 4 bases, with 11 bases sitting between them. The CDR3 DNA follows: TGCAGCGTTGAAGGGGCAGGGAGGTACGAGCAGTACTTC. Its translation is CSVEGAGRYEQYF.

The chain has TRBV2 and TRBJ2-6; tentatively, D is TRBD1 (6 bases). The CDR3 is made up of 15 amino acids. The V gene's germline CDR1 is SNHLY and CDR2 FYNNEI. V lost 4 bases to trimming and J lost 8 bases, with 15 bases between them. This CDR3 is CASSGDDRFSNVLTF. The CDR3 bases are TGTGCCAGCAGTGGAGATGACAGGTTTTCCAACGTCCTGACTTTC. The full variable domain, completed using reference TRBV2 and TRBJ2-6, is EPEVTQTPSHQVTQMGQEVILRCVPISNHLYFYWYRQILGQKVEFLVSFYNNEISEKSEIFDDQFSVERPDGSNFTLKIRSTKLEDSAMYFCASSGDDRFSNVLTFGAGSRLTVL.

The chain has TRBV6-5 and TRBJ2-7, with D perhaps TRBD1 (5 bases). Germline CDR1 is MNHEY and CDR2 is SVGAGI. The CDR3 spans 12 residues. Trimming cost V 8 bases and J 4 bases, with 12 bases left between them. The CDR3 DNA is TGTGCCAGCTTAAGCGACAGTTACGAGCAGTACTTC. Translated: CASLSDSYEQYF.

This clonotype has only a few counts. This chain uses TRBV6-1 with TRBJ2-1; 10 bases map to TRBD2. The V gene's germline CDR1 is MNHNS and CDR2 SASEGT. J was trimmed by 6 bases and V by 8 bases; bases with no gene match: 7. The CDR3 is 14 amino acids. CDR3 in amino acids: CASRLAGVLNEQFF. The CDR3, as DNA: TGTGCCAGCCGGCTAGCGGGAGTCCTCAATGAGCAGTTCTTC.

This clonotype came up a few times. V gene TRBV3-1 combines with J gene TRBJ2-2; 8 positions match TRBD2. CDR3 size: 22 residues. J was trimmed by 0 bases and V by 3 bases; bases with no gene match: 21. Germline V gives CDR1 LGHDT, CDR2 YNNKEL (reference sequence). CDR3 region: CASSHLGSSGGTSGANTGELFF. In DNA, the CDR3 is TGTGCCAGCAGCCATCTGGGCAGCAGCGGGGGAACCTCCGGAGCGAACACCGGGGAGCTGTTTTTT.

This clonotype occurred a few times. The chain couples TRBV10-3 to TRBJ2-3; D gene unclear. Per the germline V gene, CDR1 is ENHRY and CDR2 is SYGVKD. CDR3 length: 13 amino acids. With 6 bases removed from V and 1 base from J, the gap between germline ends came to 8 bases. This CDR3 is CAIRVHGTDTQYF. The CDR3 DNA is TGTGCCATCAGGGTTCATGGCACAGATACGCAGTATTTT.

In this sample, this clonotype turned up many times. The chain employs TRBV5-1 and TRBJ2-3, with 7 positions matching TRBD1. The V gene's germline CDR1 is SGHRS and CDR2 YFSETQ. The CDR3 runs 14 residues. With V trimmed by 5 bases and J by 6 bases, 9 bases remained unmatched. Here the CDR3 DNA reads TGCGCCAGCAGTTTAACAGGGGCGAGGGATACGCAGTATTTT. Its translation: CASSLTGARDTQYF. Combining the CDR3 with reference TRBV5-1 and TRBJ2-3 gives the whole variable domain KAGVTQTPRYLIKTRGQQVTLSCSPISGHRSVSWYQQTPGQGLQFLFEYFSETQRNKGNFPGRFSGRQFSNSRSEMNVSTLELGDSALYLCASSLTGARDTQYFGPGTRLTVL.

V and J are TRBV10-3 and TRBJ2-1, with 7 nucleotides matching TRBD1. Germline CDR1 is ENHRY and CDR2 is SYGVKD. The CDR3 runs to 12 residues. The V gene end was trimmed by 7 bases and the J gene end by 7 bases; junction bases not matched to a gene: 4. Here the CDR3 DNA reads TGTGCCATCAAAGGGACAGAGAATGAGCAGTTCTTC. This codes for CAIKGTENEQFF.

This clonotype was seen a handful of times. The chain is built from TRBV12-3 or TRBV12-4 and TRBJ2-5; 8 nucleotides line up with TRBD1. The CDR3 sequence is 16 residues long. Trimming cost V 5 bases and J 2 bases; bases outside gene matches: 10. The CDR3 spells CASSPLKTGAQETQYF. The CDR3 bases are TGTGCCAGCAGTCCTCTGAAGACAGGGGCGCAAGAGACCCAGTACTTC.

The genes are TRBV2 and TRBJ2-7; 12 bases map to TRBD1. The CDR3 has 15 residues. J lost 3 bases, V lost 6 bases, and 6 bases had no gene match. Germline V gives CDR1 SNHLY, CDR2 FYNNEI. The CDR3 is CASSVGTGGSYEQYF. The CDR3, as DNA: TGTGCCAGCAGCGTCGGGACAGGGGGCAGCTACGAGCAGTACTTC.

This clonotype turned up a few times. The chain combines TRBV7-2 with TRBJ2-5; D remains unclear. The CDR3 spans 12 residues. V lost 5 bases and J 2 bases, leaving 6 bases between the germline ends. Germline V gene lookup returns CDR1 SGHTA and CDR2 FQGNSA. CDR3 region: CASSPKQETQYF. CDR3 coding DNA: TGTGCCAGCAGCCCTAAACAAGAGACCCAGTACTTC. The complete variable domain, with remaining parts taken from reference TRBV7-2 and TRBJ2-5, reads GAGVSQSPSNKVTEKGKDVELRCDPISGHTALYWYRQSLGQGLEFLIYFQGNSAPDKSGLPSDRFSAERTGGSVSTLTIQRTQQEDSAVYLCASSPKQETQYFGPGTRLLVL.